This TCR beta chain was sequenced in a study of control samples from healthy donors and cancer patients. Clones were sequenced by immunoSEQ multiplex PCR, and TCRdb holds only the in-frame ones, with some missing. The data contain about 60,000 clones, about 92% of them singletons. CDR3 size: 14 residues. V was pared by 11 bases and J by 3 bases, with 4 bases of the junction left unmatched. Germline V gene sequence: CDR1 WSHSY, CDR2 SAAADI. This clone was found once. The sequence was obtained from a middle-aged man with colorectal cancer. The V gene is TRBV10-2, the J gene TRBJ2-3; 14 nucleotides align to TRBD2. Specimen: PBMCs. CDR3 amino acids: CAGGTSGGTDTQYF. CDR3 DNA sequence: TGCGCCGGAGGGACTAGCGGGGGAACAGATACGCAGTATTTT.